Following are 25 T cell receptor beta chains from one sample sequenced in a study of CXCR3-negative and CXCR3-positive naive CD8 T cells. Researchers prepared the TRB cDNA libraries using 5' RACE with UMI labels. Following a re-call of the 5' RACE reads, TCRdb has one entry per CDR3 protein and lacks DNA. The listing records 100,000 to 150,000 distinct CDR3 sequences. The sequenced material came from naive CXCR3- CD8+ T cells from blood. Subset specified: CD45RO-CCR7+CD27+CD95- naive CD8+ T cells lacking CXCR3 (TNR3-). These receptor sequences come from a human donor in good health. Some clones in this sample may be carry-over from other donors' samples.

The J gene is TRBJ2-5, the V gene TRBV19; TCRdb designates TRBD1, a call that cannot be tested without DNA. Germline loops: CDR1 LNHDA, CDR2 SQIVND (reference sequence). The CDR3 totals 15 residues. This CDR3 is CASSITGGAAETQYF.

CDR3 sequence: CASSFSTGTTDTQYF. This chain uses TRBV27 with TRBJ2-3. The CDR3 sequence is 15 residues long. Germline loops: CDR1 MNHEY, CDR2 SMNVEV (reference sequence).

The chain has TRBV28 and TRBJ1-2; the TRBD1 assignment by TCRdb is unverifiable without DNA. Germline CDR1 and CDR2: MDHEN and SYDVKM. This CDR3 has 18 amino acids. This CDR3 reads CASSLYQDRDLGVGGYTF.

J is TRBJ2-3 and V is TRBV7-9; TCRdb's assignment of TRBD2 cannot be checked, as there is no DNA. Germline assignment: CDR1 SEHNR and CDR2 FQNEAQ (reference sequence). CDR3 length: 16 amino acids. The CDR3 region is CASTAREGYDTDTQYF.

The CDR3 spells CASNDRFRDTQYF. This chain links TRBV12-3 or TRBV12-4 with TRBJ2-3; without DNA, the TCRdb call of TRBD1 cannot be checked. The CDR3 extends over 13 amino acids.

The genes are TRBV7-2 and TRBJ2-7; TCRdb picks TRBD2, but there is no DNA to check that call. Germline loops: CDR1 SGHTA, CDR2 FQGNSA. CDR3 length: 15 residues. The chain's CDR3 is CASSSTDYSAYEQYF.

The chain recombines TRBV5-5 with TRBJ2-7. Germline CDR1 is SGHKS and CDR2 is YYEKEE (reference sequence). CDR3 length: 13 residues. The CDR3: CASSLEPFYEQYF.

V and J are TRBV13 and TRBJ2-1; absent DNA, TCRdb's TRBD2 call cannot be checked. CDR1 is PRHDT and CDR2 is FYEKMQ in the germline V gene (reference sequence). The CDR3 totals 15 residues. The CDR3 sequence is CASSLWAGTGNEQFF.

This chain joins TRBV2 and TRBJ2-1; the TCRdb D gene call, TRBD1, has no DNA to confirm it. There are 13 residues in the CDR3. The germline CDR1 and CDR2 sequences are SNHLY and FYNNEI. The CDR3 here is CASSEGQGNEQFF. Based on the CDR3 plus reference TRBV2 and TRBJ2-1, the full variable domain is EPEVTQTPSHQVTQMGQEVILRCVPISNHLYFYWYRQILGQKVEFLVSFYNNEISEKSEIFDDQFSVERPDGSNFTLKIRSTKLEDSAMYFCASSEGQGNEQFFGPGTRLTVL.

CDR3: CASSYIQGAGQPQHF. The V call is TRBV6-2 or TRBV6-3, the J call TRBJ1-5; TCRdb indicates TRBD1, and absent DNA this call remains unverified. Germline CDR1 MNHEY, CDR2 SVGEGT. This CDR3 comprises 15 residues.

The J gene is TRBJ1-1, the V gene TRBV3-1; lacking DNA, the TRBD1 call made by TCRdb goes unchecked. Germline lookup yields CDR1 LGHDT and CDR2 YNNKEL (reference sequence). The CDR3 spans 15 residues. Here the CDR3 reads CASSRTVTGQEEAFF. The full variable domain, in which reference TRBV3-1 and TRBJ1-1 provide the parts outside the CDR3, is DTAVSQTPKYLVTQMGNDKSIKCEQNLGHDTMYWYKQDSKKFLKIMFSYNNKELIINETVPNRFSPKSPDKAHLNLHINSLELGDSAVYFCASSRTVTGQEEAFFGQGTRLTVV.

The rearrangement uses TRBV15 and TRBJ1-6. The CDR3 has 12 residues. Germline CDR1 reads LNHNV; CDR2 reads YYDKDF (reference sequence). The CDR3 spells CATSSLNSPLHF.

The rearrangement links TRBV4-1 to TRBJ2-2; the D call of TRBD2 rests on TCRdb alone, since no DNA is present to check it. Germline CDR1 reads MGHRA; CDR2 reads YSYEKL. This CDR3 contains 16 residues. The CDR3 reads CASSPRLAGGTGELFF.

This rearrangement joins TRBV7-8 to TRBJ2-7; the TCRdb D gene call, TRBD2, has no DNA to confirm it. The CDR3 is 16 residues long. The germline V gene has CDR1 SGHVS and CDR2 FQNEAQ. CDR3 protein: CASYPPIQEPFYEQYF.

The genes are TRBV5-4 and TRBJ2-1. The V gene's germline CDR1 is SGHNT and CDR2 YYREEE (reference sequence). The length of the CDR3 is 12 residues. This chain's CDR3 is CASSSSDNEQFF.

This chain joins TRBV7-8 and TRBJ1-2; there is no DNA to check the TCRdb D call of TRBD1. CDR3 length: 15 amino acids. Germline values: CDR1 SGHVS, CDR2 FQNEAQ. This CDR3 is CASSSTGSSNYGYTF.

The J gene is TRBJ2-2, the V gene TRBV10-3; the D call of TRBD1 rests on TCRdb alone, since no DNA is present to check it. This CDR3 has 13 amino acids. Germline values: CDR1 ENHRY, CDR2 SYGVKD. The CDR3 here is CAISPGESGELFF.

The chain joins TRBV24-1 to TRBJ1-5; without DNA, the TCRdb call of TRBD1 cannot be checked. Germline CDR1 is KGHDR and CDR2 is SFDVKD. The CDR3 totals 17 residues. This CDR3 reads CATSDSNRGPGNQPQHF.

The chain has TRBV28 and TRBJ2-2; with no DNA, the TCRdb D assignment of TRBD1 cannot be verified. The CDR3 runs to 14 residues. Germline V gene data show CDR1 as MDHEN and CDR2 as SYDVKM. The CDR3 loop reads CASSDELGPEELFF.

This chain links TRBV21-1 with TRBJ1-6. TRBV21-1 is labeled a pseudogene. The CDR3 sequence is 17 residues long. The CDR3 here is CASSKAPGHHYNSPLHF.

The chain carries TRBV11-2 and TRBJ2-5; TCRdb's assignment of TRBD2 cannot be checked, as there is no DNA. Germline V lookup: CDR1 SGHAT, CDR2 FQNNGV. The CDR3 covers 19 residues. CDR3 loop: CASSLEFFLSAGPQETQYF.

This chain joins TRBV29-1 and TRBJ1-1; the TCRdb D gene call, TRBD1, has no DNA to confirm it. The CDR3 loop spans 18 amino acids. Germline V gene sequence: CDR1 SQVTM, CDR2 ANQGSEA. The CDR3: CSVGTDSLGLPVNTEAFF.

The chain couples TRBV5-1 to TRBJ2-7. Germline V gene sequence: CDR1 SGHRS, CDR2 YFSETQ. CDR3 length equals 12 residues. The CDR3 is CASSWNTNEQYF.

The chain combines TRBV4-3 with TRBJ2-4; TCRdb's D call, TRBD1, is unchecked because there is no DNA. Per the germline V gene, CDR1 is LGHNA and CDR2 is YSLEER. The CDR3 runs 17 residues. This CDR3 is CASSQEGAGLSKNIQYF.

This rearrangement joins TRBV12-5 to TRBJ2-7; no DNA is available, so the TRBD1 call from TCRdb remains unchecked. This CDR3 is built from 12 residues. Germline CDR1 and CDR2: LGHNT and FRNRAP. The CDR3 loop reads CASGLAPGEQYF.